Following are 12 T cell receptor beta chains from one sample sequenced in a study of cytomegalovirus exposure and HLA in healthy donors (dated by TCRdb to the late 2010s). Receptor amplification or capture employed the immunoSEQ multiplex PCR assay. For the multiplex PCR, a mixture combining 60 forward primers for TCR Vbeta segments and 13 reverse primers for TCR Jbeta segments was used. Sourced from immuneACCESS, this table was stored by TCRdb with only in-frame sequences that have V and J called. A share of the clones is absent; for the studies checked, an unresolved V gene accounts for under half, and the remainder has no known explanation. This sample holds some 150,000 clones; about three quarters were observed only once. About 2% of the sample lies in the top ten. The material sequenced was PBMCs. These receptors were collected from a female donor in good health and CMV-seropositive.

The chain employs TRBV29-1 and TRBJ2-3; D not certain. Germline lookup yields CDR1 SQVTM and CDR2 ANQGSEA. The CDR3 runs 11 residues. V was cut by 4 bases and J by 4 bases, with 6 bases left in between. The CDR3 DNA is TGCAGCGTTGTCAGGTCAGATACGCAGTATTTT. Amino acid sequence: CSVVRSDTQYF.

This chain uses TRBV9 with TRBJ1-2; tentatively, D is TRBD1 (5 bases). V lost 4 bases and J 5 bases, leaving 9 bases between the germline ends. The CDR3 covers 12 residues. In germline, CDR1 is SGDLS, CDR2 YYNGEE. The CDR3: CASSSEGYGYTF. The CDR3 DNA reads TGTGCCAGCAGCTCGGAGGGGTATGGCTACACCTTC. The whole variable domain, filled in from reference TRBV9 and TRBJ1-2, reads DSGVTQTPKHLITATGQRVTLRCSPRSGDLSVYWYQQSLDQGLQFLIQYYNGEERAKGNILERFSAQQFPDLHSELNLSSLELGDSALYFCASSSEGYGYTFGSGTRLTVV.

This rearrangement joins TRBV6-1 to TRBJ2-3; 7 bases agree with TRBD2. CDR1 and CDR2 from the germline V gene are MNHNS and SASEGT. The CDR3 sequence is 15 residues long. The junction had 11 bases not matched to a gene; V was cut back by 1 base and J by 10 bases. The CDR3 DNA is TGTGCCAGCAGTGAAGGCGGCGGGGGTCCCCATGCGCAGTATTTT. This codes for CASSEGGGGPHAQYF.

CDR3 protein: CASGLSQNTQYF. The CDR3 nucleotides are TGTGCTAGTGGTTTGTCACAGAATACGCAGTATTTT. This chain connects TRBV12-5 to TRBJ2-3; D gene unclear. V lost 2 bases, J lost 7 bases, and 7 bases lay in between. Germline CDR1 LGHNT, CDR2 FRNRAP. The CDR3 is 12 amino acids.

This clone came up a few times. The V call is TRBV11-1, the J call TRBJ2-7, with D possibly TRBD1 on 6 matching bases. V lost 3 bases to trimming and J lost 2 bases, with 11 bases between them. Germline CDR1 reads SGHAT; CDR2 reads FQDESV (reference sequence). The CDR3 runs 14 residues. The CDR3 DNA sequence: TGTGCCAGCAGCTTGTGGCAGGGGACCTACGAGCAGTACTTC. Its translation: CASSLWQGTYEQYF.

The table lists this clone with a count of one. This rearrangement joins TRBV9 to TRBJ2-5, with a tentative D call TRBD2 (6 bases). This CDR3 has 16 amino acids. The germline CDR1 and CDR2 sequences are SGDLS and YYNGEE. V lost 0 bases and J 3 bases, leaving 15 bases between the germline ends. DNA for the CDR3: TGTGCCAGCAGCGTAGGGCTGTTGGGGGGAGAAGAGACCCAGTACTTC. This translates into CASSVGLLGGEETQYF.

DNA of the CDR3: TGCGCCAGCAGCTTGGGGACAGGGAGATACGAGCAGTACTTC. Translated: CASSLGTGRYEQYF. The rearrangement uses TRBV5-1 and TRBJ2-7; 8 bases match TRBD1. This CDR3 region has 14 residues. Trimming cost V 0 bases and J 4 bases; bases outside gene matches: 3. Germline V gene sequence: CDR1 SGHRS, CDR2 YFSETQ.

V usage is TRBV19 and J usage is TRBJ2-3; D may be TRBD1 (5 bases). The CDR3 length is 14 residues. V dropped 6 bases and J dropped 3 bases, with 13 bases sitting between them. Germline V gives CDR1 LNHDA, CDR2 SQIVND (reference sequence). The CDR3 reads CASSHLGPTDTQYF. The CDR3 nucleotides are TGTGCCAGTAGCCACTTGGGGCCGACAGATACGCAGTATTTT. Full variable domain (outside the CDR3, taken from reference TRBV19 and TRBJ2-3): DGGITQSPKYLFRKEGQNVTLSCEQNLNHDAMYWYRQDPGQGLRLIYYSQIVNDFQKGDIAEGYSVSREKKESFPLTVTSAQKNPTAFYLCASSHLGPTDTQYFGPGTRLTVL.

This clone was observed once. The V call is TRBV10-3, the J call TRBJ2-2; TRBD1 matches at 8 bases. The J segment lost 7 bases and the V segment lost 3 bases, leaving 7 bases of the junction unmatched. This CDR3 has 15 amino acids. CDR1 is ENHRY and CDR2 is SYGVKD in the germline V gene. The chain's CDR3 is CAISEVTGDSGELFF. The CDR3 nucleotides are TGTGCCATCAGTGAAGTGACAGGGGACAGCGGGGAGCTGTTTTTT.

The chain carries TRBV2 and TRBJ2-7; the match to TRBD1 covers 7 bases. The CDR3 is 14 residues long. Germline CDR1 SNHLY, CDR2 FYNNEI. The V gene end was trimmed by 6 bases and the J gene end by 0 bases; junction bases not matched to a gene: 5. Here the CDR3 reads CASSGTVVSYEQYF. In DNA form, the CDR3 reads TGTGCCAGCAGCGGGACAGTGGTCTCCTACGAGCAGTACTTC. Together with reference TRBV2 and TRBJ2-7, the CDR3 gives the full variable domain: EPEVTQTPSHQVTQMGQEVILRCVPISNHLYFYWYRQILGQKVEFLVSFYNNEISEKSEIFDDQFSVERPDGSNFTLKIRSTKLEDSAMYFCASSGTVVSYEQYFGPGTRLTVT.

The V call is TRBV7-3, the J call TRBJ2-1, with D perhaps TRBD1 (5 bases). V lost 5 bases, J lost 4 bases, and 15 bases lay in between. The CDR3 loop spans 15 amino acids. CDR1 and CDR2 (germline): SGHTA, FQGTGA. CDR3 in amino acids: CASSPDSVNYNEQFF. The CDR3 bases are TGTGCCAGCAGCCCAGACAGCGTCAATTACAATGAGCAGTTCTTC.

This chain links TRBV10-3 with TRBJ2-7, with D maybe TRBD2 (6 bases). Germline V CDR1 and CDR2: ENHRY, SYGVKD. The CDR3 runs 14 residues. The ends were cut back, 4 bases at V and 5 bases at J, with 15 bases in the middle. CDR3 amino acids: CAISVRGSSDEQYF. In nucleotides, the CDR3 is TGTGCCATCAGTGTTCGGGGGAGTAGCGACGAGCAGTACTTC.